This T cell receptor beta chain was recovered during a study of blood T cell repertoires in COVID-19. Study-wide background: Material from acute and convalescent COVID-19 was sourced from the United States, Italy and Spain. Sources were T cells, B-cell-depleted T cells, or PBMCs; the material itself was cDNA or gDNA.

Germline-derived CDR1 and CDR2 are SGHTA and FQGNSA. V was pared by 4 bases and J by 0 bases, with 13 bases between. The CDR3 has 15 amino acids. Using immunoSEQ multiplex PCR, the repertoire was profiled, and TCRdb retains in-frame clones only, with some absent. The table includes approximately 230,000 clones, 85% to 90% detected once. The material sequenced was PBMCs or T cells enriched from blood (not recorded which). The sequence was obtained from a man aged 40-55 years who had recovered from COVID-19. This chain connects TRBV7-2 to TRBJ2-7; D is perhaps TRBD1 (5 bases). CDR3 in DNA: TGTGCCAGCAGCTCAACCATTACAGGCTCCTACGAGCAGTACTTC. The encoded protein is CASSSTITGSYEQYF.